The 24 T cell receptor beta chains below were found in one sample sequenced in a study of blood T cell repertoires in COVID-19. Sequencing was performed with immunoSEQ multiplex PCR; in TCRdb, only in-frame clones are kept and a portion is missing. Of approximately 300,000 clones detected, approximately 92% appear once; the ten largest clones hold around a sixth. The sample was PBMCs or T cells enriched from blood (not recorded which). These receptors originate from a woman younger than 45 who had recovered from COVID-19.

The chain couples TRBV4-1 to TRBJ1-6, with D perhaps matching TRBD1 (5 bases). This CDR3 is 14 amino acids long. Deletions cut 1 base from V and 8 bases from J, with 9 bases between. From germline, CDR1 is MGHRA and CDR2 YSYEKL. Here the CDR3 DNA reads TGCGCCAGCAGCCAAGCGGGGGTTTATTCACCCCTCCACTTT. This translates into CASSQAGVYSPLHF.

V is TRBV7-3 and J is TRBJ2-3, with D possibly matching TRBD2 (6 bases). The CDR3 is 13 residues long. The germline V gene has CDR1 SGHTA and CDR2 FQGTGA. The V end was cut by 8 bases, the J end by 2 bases, with 11 bases between. The chain's CDR3 is CASSGLHTDTQYF. The CDR3, as DNA: TGTGCCAGCTCGGGACTCCACACAGATACGCAGTATTTT.

The V call is TRBV7-9, the J call TRBJ1-6; tentative D call: TRBD1 (5 bases). Germline CDR1 reads SEHNR; CDR2 reads FQNEAQ (reference sequence). Between the trimmed V and J ends, which lost 1 base and 7 bases, there was a span of 11 bases. The CDR3 consists of 15 residues. The CDR3 nucleotides are TGTGCCAGCAGCTTAGGAAGGAGGGGCAATTCACCCCTCCACTTT. Translation: CASSLGRRGNSPLHF.

The chain combines TRBV28 with TRBJ2-5; 12 bases are shared with TRBD2. This CDR3 comprises 16 residues. CDR1 and CDR2 from the germline V gene are MDHEN and SYDVKM. J lost 4 bases, V lost 7 bases, and 10 bases had no gene match. The CDR3 spells CASTRLAGVWGETQYF. The CDR3 region has the DNA TGTGCCAGCACACGACTAGCGGGAGTATGGGGAGAGACCCAGTACTTC.

The gene calls are TRBV7-2 and TRBJ1-1, with 9 bases that match TRBD1. The CDR3 has 15 residues. Germline CDR1 reads SGHTA; CDR2 reads FQGNSA. Trimming removed 5 bases from V and 8 bases from J; junction bases left unmatched: 12. The CDR3 bases are TGTGCCAGCAGCCTAAGAAGAACAGGGGGCGTAGAAGCTTTCTTT. Encoded protein: CASSLRRTGGVEAFF.

The genes are TRBV18 and TRBJ1-5; 8 bases fit TRBD1. Germline lookup yields CDR1 KGHSH and CDR2 LQKENI. V trimming: 3 bases; J trimming: 5 bases; junction bases outside the gene matches: 0. This CDR3 is built from 13 residues. The CDR3 bases are TGTGCCAGCTCACCGGACAGGGATCAGCCCCAGCATTTT. It translates to CASSPDRDQPQHF.

This chain links TRBV3-1 (or the pseudogene TRBV3-2) with TRBJ2-2; D is ambiguous. V was clipped by 3 bases and J by 0 bases, with 5 bases between them. The CDR3 is 14 residues long. Germline V gene sequence: CDR1 LGHDT, CDR2 YNNKEL (reference sequence). The CDR3 nucleotides are TGTGCCAGCAGCCAGGAGCCGAACACCGGGGAGCTGTTTTTT. It specifies CASSQEPNTGELFF.

CDR3 nucleotides: TGCGCCAGCAGTGCCTACAGGGAGGGGGGCGGAGCTTTCTTT. As protein: CASSAYREGGGAFF. V is TRBV10-1 and J is TRBJ1-1; possible D gene TRBD1, 6 bases. Looked up from germline, CDR1 is WNHNN and CDR2 is SYGVQD (reference sequence). Trimming removed 4 bases from V and 10 bases from J, with 19 bases in between. CDR3 size: 14 residues.

J is TRBJ1-5 and V is TRBV20-1, with unresolved D. The CDR3 totals 14 residues. In germline, CDR1 is DFQATT, CDR2 SNEGSKA (reference sequence). Trimming shortened V by 3 bases and J by 3 bases, and 12 bases separated the two germline ends. CDR3 sequence reads: CSASQEINNQPQHF. CDR3 bases: TGCAGTGCTAGTCAGGAAATAAACAATCAGCCCCAGCATTTT.

The genes are TRBV9 and TRBJ2-2, with D maybe TRBD1 (6 bases). Between the trimmed V and J ends, which lost 0 bases and 4 bases, there was a span of 13 bases. Germline V gene lookup returns CDR1 SGDLS and CDR2 YYNGEE. The CDR3 consists of 16 residues. As DNA, the CDR3 is TGTGCCAGCAGCGTAGAGGTAGGACAGACCACCGGGGAGCTGTTTTTT. As protein: CASSVEVGQTTGELFF. Full variable domain (remainder filled in from reference TRBV9 and TRBJ2-2): DSGVTQTPKHLITATGQRVTLRCSPRSGDLSVYWYQQSLDQGLQFLIQYYNGEERAKGNILERFSAQQFPDLHSELNLSSLELGDSALYFCASSVEVGQTTGELFFGEGSRLTVL.

The chain is built from TRBV10-3 and TRBJ1-5; D is unresolved. The germline gives CDR1 ENHRY, CDR2 SYGVKD. V shed 3 bases and J shed 1 base, with 7 bases lying between them. The CDR3 consists of 14 residues. The CDR3 region is CAISDRESNQPQHF. For the CDR3, the DNA is TGTGCCATCAGTGACCGGGAGAGCAATCAGCCCCAGCATTTT.

The rearrangement joins TRBV19 to TRBJ1-1; D remains unclear. CDR3 length: 15 residues. Germline-derived CDR1 and CDR2 are LNHDA and SQIVND (reference sequence). Trimming stripped 3 bases from V and 4 bases from J, with 15 bases between. CDR3 nucleotides: TGTGCCAGTAGTATTGACCCCAATGCGGGCACTGAAGCTTTCTTT. Protein: CASSIDPNAGTEAFF.

The V gene is TRBV7-2, the J gene TRBJ2-1; D ambiguous. CDR1 is SGHTA, CDR2 FQGNSA, per germline. CDR3 length: 14 amino acids. V dropped 3 bases and J dropped 8 bases, with 14 bases sitting between them. The CDR3 protein is CASSLRIATDEQFF. DNA of the CDR3: TGTGCCAGCAGCTTGAGAATAGCCACTGATGAGCAGTTCTTC.

The genes are TRBV28 and TRBJ2-7; D may be TRBD1 (6 bases). V shed 5 bases and J shed 9 bases, with 14 bases lying between them. There are 12 residues in the CDR3. Germline V gene lookup returns CDR1 MDHEN and CDR2 SYDVKM. The CDR3 is CASSGTRGRQYF. The DNA of the CDR3 is TGTGCCAGCAGTGGGACCAGGGGACGGCAGTACTTC.

The chain joins TRBV7-8 to TRBJ1-1, with a tentative D call TRBD1 (5 bases). Trimming stripped 1 base from V and 4 bases from J, with 31 bases between. The germline CDR1 and CDR2 sequences are SGHVS and FQNEAQ. The length of the CDR3 is 21 residues. CDR3 bases: TGTGCCAGCAGCTTAGGTGGCCCCCTATCAACGGCCAGGGATGTGGCCACTGAAGCTTTCTTT. It yields the protein CASSLGGPLSTARDVATEAFF.

CDR3 region: CASSFGLAGGTHSDTQYF. The CDR3 DNA reads as TGTGCCAGCAGCTTCGGACTAGCGGGGGGGACTCACAGTGATACGCAGTATTTT. V is TRBV11-2 and J is TRBJ2-3; 15 bases match TRBD2. The CDR3 covers 18 residues. Trimming at V came to 3 bases and at J to 6 bases, leaving 10 bases not matched to a gene. CDR1 SGHAT and CDR2 FQNNGV come from the germline V gene.

In nucleotides, the CDR3 is TGTGCCAGCAGCTTAAGACAGGGAGATTCACCCCTCCACTTT. Its translation: CASSLRQGDSPLHF. The chain recombines TRBV5-6 with TRBJ1-6, with TRBD1 matching over 7 bases. Germline CDR1 is SGHDT and CDR2 is YYEEEE. The V and J ends lost 2 bases and 8 bases, in that order; junction bases with no gene match: 4. This CDR3 region has 14 residues.

The chain has TRBV5-1 and TRBJ1-1; D not certain. This CDR3 region has 15 residues. Trimming stripped 5 bases from V and 2 bases from J, with 16 bases between. Germline V gives CDR1 SGHRS, CDR2 YFSETQ. CDR3 in DNA: TGCGCCAGCAGATTACTGGGCGAAATAAACACTGAAGCTTTCTTT. As protein: CASRLLGEINTEAFF. Full variable domain (outside the CDR3, taken from reference TRBV5-1 and TRBJ1-1): KAGVTQTPRYLIKTRGQQVTLSCSPISGHRSVSWYQQTPGQGLQFLFEYFSETQRNKGNFPGRFSGRQFSNSRSEMNVSTLELGDSALYLCASRLLGEINTEAFFGQGTRLTVV.

As concerns this clone: This sample also contains other DNA sequences that code for the same CDR3. The V call is TRBV2, the J call TRBJ1-2; a possible D gene is TRBD1 (5 bases). CDR1 and CDR2 from the germline V gene are SNHLY and FYNNEI. This CDR3 has 14 amino acids. Trimming left V 2 bases short and J 4 bases short, with 11 bases between. The CDR3 reads CASSERGRGYGYTF. The CDR3 DNA sequence: TGTGCCAGCAGTGAACGAGGGAGGGGCTATGGCTACACCTTC.

The chain is built from TRBV30 and TRBJ1-2; D is possibly TRBD1 (5 bases). The CDR3 length is 13 residues. The ends were cut back, 2 bases at V and 8 bases at J, with 15 bases in the middle. Germline-derived CDR1 and CDR2 are GTSNPN and SVGIG (reference sequence). CDR3 residues: CAWSSGLNRGYTF. CDR3 coding DNA: TGTGCCTGGAGTTCGGGTCTTAACAGGGGCTACACCTTC.

The chain couples TRBV15 to TRBJ2-1, with 8 bases aligning to TRBD2. The CDR3 loop spans 16 amino acids. The V and J ends lost 1 base and 4 bases, in that order; junction bases with no gene match: 6. Germline V gene lookup returns CDR1 LNHNV and CDR2 YYDKDF (reference sequence). Here the CDR3 reads CATSRAAGAAYNEQFF. The CDR3 bases are TGTGCCACCAGCAGAGCAGCGGGAGCGGCTTACAATGAGCAGTTCTTC.

The chain links TRBV5-6 to TRBJ1-2, with 7 bases aligning to TRBD1. V lost 1 base and J lost 4; bases outside the gene matches: 1. Germline V CDR1 and CDR2: SGHDT, YYEEEE. The CDR3 spans 13 residues. CDR3 nucleotides: TGTGCCAGCAGCTTGCAGGGGGTCTATGGCTACACCTTC. It codes for CASSLQGVYGYTF.

This clone showed up just a few times. V gene TRBV6-5 combines with J gene TRBJ2-7, with TRBD1 matching 8 bases. V was pared by 4 bases and J by 0 bases, with 5 bases of the junction left unmatched. Germline V gene lookup returns CDR1 MNHEY and CDR2 SVGAGI. The CDR3 runs to 15 residues. This CDR3 reads CASSLRTGSSYEQYF. In DNA form, the CDR3 reads TGTGCCAGCAGTTTGAGGACAGGGAGCTCCTACGAGCAGTACTTC.

The genes are TRBV28 and TRBJ1-6; 8 bases agree with TRBD1. Trimming cost V 6 bases and J 8 bases; bases outside gene matches: 6. The CDR3 has 14 residues. Per the germline V gene, CDR1 is MDHEN and CDR2 is SYDVKM. The CDR3 DNA reads TGTGCCAGCAGCTCCGGGACAGGAGATTCACCCCTCCACTTT. It encodes CASSSGTGDSPLHF.